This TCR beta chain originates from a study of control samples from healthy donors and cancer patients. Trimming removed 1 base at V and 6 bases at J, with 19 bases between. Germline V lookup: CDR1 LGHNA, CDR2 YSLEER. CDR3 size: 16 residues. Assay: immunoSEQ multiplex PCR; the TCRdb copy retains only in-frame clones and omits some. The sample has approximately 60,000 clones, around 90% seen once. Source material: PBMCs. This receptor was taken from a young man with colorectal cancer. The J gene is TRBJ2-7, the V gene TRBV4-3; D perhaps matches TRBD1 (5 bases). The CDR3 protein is CASSQVVGQGRFEQYF. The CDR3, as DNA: TGCGCCAGCAGCCAAGTTGTAGGGCAGGGAAGGTTCGAGCAGTACTTC.